The T cell receptor (beta chain) described here comes from a study of beta chain features in type 1 diabetes. Turning to the study itself: Over all samples combined, around 110 million sorted cells were examined.

The V end lost 0 bases, the J end lost 7 bases, and 7 bases lay between the germline ends. This CDR3 contains 13 residues. Germline V CDR1 and CDR2: MGHRA, YSYEKL. Since all of the isolated RNA was reverse transcribed, expressed TCRB transcripts were what got sequenced. The table came from immunoSEQ multiplex PCR; TCRdb's copy has only in-frame clones and leaves some out. The table lists roughly 170,000 clones, about 13% of them singletons. This clone was detected a few times. The chain joins TRBV4-1 to TRBJ2-1; the D is unclear. The sequenced material came from central memory CD4+ T cells from blood. The receptor's source is a woman aged 18-35 years in good health. The CDR3 DNA sequence: TGCGCCAGCAGCCAAGACGTTATTAATGAGCAGTTCTTC. Its translation: CASSQDVINEQFF.